These T cell receptor beta chains were read from a single sample in a study of blood T cell repertoires in COVID-19. Profiling relied on immunoSEQ multiplex PCR, and the TCRdb table lists in-frame clones only, not all of them. This table has fewer than 350,000 clones, approximately 85% appearing once. The sequenced material came from PBMCs or T cells enriched from blood (not recorded which). The receptor source for this set is a man under 40 who had recovered from COVID-19. Each CDR3 is given with its conserved first and last residue. The D gene is left open where the match is weak. A clone size is listed for some rows: how often the clone was seen (once, few, many), or a class if it is expanded.

j_call cdr3_length d_call clone_size v_call cdr3_aa cdr3_nt
TRBJ1-3 14 NA NA TRBV2 CASSLQGSGNTIYF TGTGCCAGCAGCCTACAGGGATCGGGAAACACCATATATTTT
TRBJ1-1 16 TRBD1 NA TRBV7-2 CASSPKANRGMTEAFF TGTGCCAGCAGCCCGAAGGCAAACAGGGGTATGACTGAAGCTTTCTTT
TRBJ2-7 15 NA NA TRBV19 CASSISGLGHYEQYF TGTGCCAGTAGTATATCAGGGCTCGGCCACTACGAGCAGTACTTC
TRBJ2-1 17 TRBD1 NA TRBV3-1/TRBV3-2 CASSPTSGQGTYNEQFF TGTGCCAGCAGCCCGACTTCGGGACAGGGTACCTACAATGAGCAGTTCTTC
TRBJ1-2 13 NA NA TRBV9 CASSATRQTGYTF TGTGCCAGCAGCGCCACTCGACAGACTGGCTACACCTTC
TRBJ1-1 12 NA NA TRBV9 CASSLGGSEAFF TGTGCCAGCAGCCTCGGGGGGTCTGAAGCTTTCTTT
TRBJ2-2 15 TRBD1 few TRBV6-2/TRBV6-3 CASSHETGDTGELFF TGTGCCAGCAGTCACGAGACAGGGGACACCGGGGAGCTGTTTTTT
TRBJ1-2 12 NA NA TRBV29-1 CSAWTASEGYTF TGCAGCGCATGGACAGCCTCTGAGGGCTACACCTTC
TRBJ1-6 15 NA NA TRBV4-3 CASRTSGTNSSPLHF TGCGCCAGCAGAACTTCCGGGACTAATAGTTCACCCCTCCACTTT
TRBJ2-7 11 NA NA TRBV20-1 CSARQGIEQYF TGCAGTGCTAGACAGGGTATAGAGCAGTACTTC
TRBJ1-3 14 NA NA TRBV19 CASSIAGVGNTIYF TGTGCCAGTAGTATTGCGGGGGTCGGAAACACCATATATTTT
TRBJ1-4 14 NA NA TRBV9 CASSVAQDGEKLFF TGTGCCAGCAGCGTCGCGCAGGATGGGGAAAAACTGTTTTTT
TRBJ2-1 13 NA NA TRBV12-3/TRBV12-4 CARSLGGINEQFF TGTGCCAGATCCTTAGGGGGAATCAATGAGCAGTTCTTC
TRBJ1-5 15 TRBD1 NA TRBV10-3 CAISDRGQGNQPQHF TGTGCCATCAGTGACAGGGGGCAAGGCAATCAGCCCCAGCATTTT
TRBJ1-4 14 NA NA TRBV7-2 CASSLRRANEKLFF TGTGCCAGCAGCTTACGCAGGGCTAATGAAAAACTGTTTTTT
TRBJ2-2 16 TRBD1 NA TRBV7-9 CASSLGTGSSTGELFF TGTGCCAGCAGCTTAGGGACAGGGTCTAGCACCGGGGAGCTGTTTTTT
TRBJ1-5 12 NA NA TRBV11-2 CASSQNNQPQHF TGTGCCAGCAGCCAGAACAATCAGCCCCAGCATTTT
TRBJ2-2 15 TRBD1 NA TRBV28 CASSLHRGSTGELFF TGTGCCAGCAGTTTGCACAGGGGGAGCACCGGGGAGCTGTTTTTT
TRBJ1-4 17 TRBD1 NA TRBV5-1 CASSPGQGPNRPEKLFF TGCGCCAGCAGCCCTGGACAGGGTCCCAATCGGCCTGAAAAACTGTTTTTT
TRBJ1-3 14 NA NA TRBV5-1 CASSPSLPGNTIYF TGCGCCAGCAGCCCTAGTCTCCCGGGAAACACCATATATTTT
TRBJ2-6 15 NA NA TRBV7-9 CASTHRGSGANVLTF TGTGCCAGCACTCATCGGGGCTCTGGGGCCAACGTCCTGACTTTC
TRBJ1-5 14 NA NA TRBV3-1/TRBV3-2 CASSHRVANQPQHF TGTGCCAGTAGCCACAGGGTAGCCAATCAGCCCCAGCATTTT
TRBJ2-7 13 TRBD1 NA TRBV5-1 CASSLQGPLEQYF TGCGCCAGCAGCCTACAGGGGCCTCTCGAGCAGTACTTC
TRBJ2-1 16 NA NA TRBV11-3 CASSLGRPWEMDEQFF TGTGCCAGCAGCTTAGGCAGGCCCTGGGAGATGGATGAGCAGTTCTTC
TRBJ1-6 14 TRBD1 NA TRBV28 CASSSGQSNSPLHF TGTGCCAGCAGCTCGGGACAGTCGAATTCACCCCTCCACTTT
TRBJ2-3 14 TRBD1 many TRBV6-4 CASSGTGGTDTQYF TGTGCCAGCAGTGGGACAGGGGGCACAGATACGCAGTATTTT
TRBJ1-1 14 TRBD1 NA TRBV19 CASKWTGRSTEAFF TGTGCCAGCAAATGGACAGGGAGGTCCACTGAAGCTTTCTTT
TRBJ1-1 14 NA NA TRBV7-8 CASSLNAGNTEAFF TGTGCCAGCAGCTTAAATGCAGGGAACACTGAAGCTTTCTTT
TRBJ2-1 14 NA NA TRBV4-2 CASSIDTVSNEQFF TGTGCCAGCAGCATTGACACTGTATCGAATGAGCAGTTCTTC
TRBJ2-5 17 TRBD1 NA TRBV7-6 CASSQNLPGQGFETQYF TGTGCCAGCAGCCAGAATCTTCCGGGACAGGGCTTCGAGACCCAGTACTTC
TRBJ1-2 16 TRBD1 NA TRBV24-1 CATSTDPGQGAAGYTF TGTGCCACCAGTACCGACCCGGGACAGGGGGCGGCTGGCTACACCTTC
TRBJ1-1 15 TRBD1 few TRBV19 CASSIGQVRNTEAFF TGTGCCAGTAGTATCGGACAGGTTCGCAACACTGAAGCTTTCTTT
TRBJ2-7 13 NA NA TRBV24-1 CATSSASSYEQYF TGTGCCACCAGTTCAGCGAGCTCCTACGAGCAGTACTTC
TRBJ2-2 14 TRBD1 NA TRBV19 CASLDRGGTGELFF TGTGCCAGTTTGGACAGGGGAGGGACCGGGGAGCTGTTTTTT
TRBJ2-1 14 NA once TRBV6-5 CATARDSPYNEQFF TGTGCCACCGCCCGGGACTCCCCCTACAATGAGCAGTTCTTC
TRBJ2-2 16 NA once TRBV27 CASSNYGGQNTGELFF TGTGCCAGCAGCAACTACGGGGGGCAAAACACCGGGGAGCTGTTTTTT
TRBJ2-3 13 NA NA TRBV6-4 CASSESSTDTQYF TGTGCCAGCAGTGAATCTAGCACAGATACGCAGTATTTT
TRBJ1-4 14 NA NA TRBV14 CASSQVLHREKLFF TGTGCCAGCAGCCAAGTGTTACACCGCGAAAAACTGTTTTTT
TRBJ2-5 16 NA NA TRBV5-1 CASSLTVSGPGETQYF TGCGCCAGCAGCTTGACGGTGTCGGGCCCAGGGGAGACCCAGTACTTC
TRBJ1-2 17 TRBD1 NA TRBV18 CASSPKTGQGGLYGYTF TGTGCCAGCTCCCCGAAAACGGGACAGGGCGGACTGTATGGCTACACCTTC
TRBJ2-1 20 TRBD2 NA TRBV29-1 CSVEREPGLAGGFLANEQFF TGCAGCGTAGAACGAGAACCGGGACTAGCGGGGGGATTCTTAGCGAATGAGCAGTTCTTC
TRBJ1-1 12 NA NA TRBV13 CASSLQNTEAFF TGTGCCAGCAGCTTACAGAACACTGAAGCTTTCTTT
TRBJ1-1 14 TRBD1 NA TRBV6-6 CASQIGQGSTEAFF TGTGCCAGCCAAATCGGACAGGGGAGCACTGAAGCTTTCTTT
TRBJ1-2 14 TRBD1 NA TRBV11-2 CASSPRTGNYGYTF TGTGCCAGCAGCCCACGGACAGGAAACTATGGCTACACCTTC
TRBJ2-1 15 NA NA TRBV6-5 CASSWGEKIGNEQFF TGTGCCAGCAGCTGGGGGGAGAAAATAGGCAATGAGCAGTTCTTC
TRBJ1-1 13 NA NA TRBV6-4 CASRKQGNTEAFF TGTGCCAGCAGGAAACAGGGGAACACTGAAGCTTTCTTT
TRBJ2-1 15 NA NA TRBV11-2 CASSLGTYSYNEQFF TGTGCCAGCAGCTTAGGCACCTACTCCTACAATGAGCAGTTCTTC
TRBJ1-2 14 NA NA TRBV2 CASSYMGLDYGYTF TGTGCCAGCAGTTATATGGGACTGGACTATGGCTACACCTTC
TRBJ1-3 17 TRBD1 NA TRBV18 CASSTVTGQGSGNTIYF TGTGCCAGCTCAACTGTTACGGGACAGGGATCTGGAAACACCATATATTTT
TRBJ1-6 16 NA NA TRBV15 CATSTGYESYNSPLHF TGTGCCACCAGTACAGGGTATGAATCCTATAATTCACCCCTCCACTTT
TRBJ2-5 14 TRBD1 NA TRBV9 CASNRQGAGETQYF TGTGCCAGCAACCGACAGGGGGCGGGGGAGACCCAGTACTTC
TRBJ2-2 11 NA NA TRBV29-1 CSVRQSGELFF TGCAGCGTTCGTCAGTCCGGGGAGCTGTTTTTT
TRBJ2-1 12 NA NA TRBV30 CAWIGLRGEQFF TGTGCCTGGATAGGTCTTCGGGGTGAGCAGTTCTTC
TRBJ2-1 19 NA once TRBV18 CASSPVSGLILSSYNEQFF TGTGCCAGCTCACCAGTGTCGGGACTCATTTTAAGCTCCTACAATGAGCAGTTCTTC
TRBJ1-2 13 NA NA TRBV5-1 CASSLGQSYGYTF TGCGCCAGCAGCTTAGGACAGTCCTATGGCTACACCTTC